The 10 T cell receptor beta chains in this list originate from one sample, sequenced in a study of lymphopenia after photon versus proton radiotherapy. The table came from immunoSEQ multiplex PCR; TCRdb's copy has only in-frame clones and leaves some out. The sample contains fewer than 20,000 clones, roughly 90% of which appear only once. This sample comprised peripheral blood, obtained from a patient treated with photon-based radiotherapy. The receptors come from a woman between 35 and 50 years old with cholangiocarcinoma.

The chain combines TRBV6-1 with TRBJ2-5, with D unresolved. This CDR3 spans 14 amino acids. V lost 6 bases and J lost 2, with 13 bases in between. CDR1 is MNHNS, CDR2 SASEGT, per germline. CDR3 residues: CASSRMGLQETQYF. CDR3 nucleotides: TGTGCCAGCAGCCGAATGGGCTTACAAGAGACCCAGTACTTC.

The CDR3 is CASSSNTGVLVTQYF. The CDR3 DNA sequence: TGCGCCAGCAGCAGCAATACAGGGGTATTAGTGACCCAGTACTTC. V usage is TRBV5-1 and J usage is TRBJ2-5; 7 bases line up with TRBD1. The length of the CDR3 is 15 residues. Germline V gene data show CDR1 as SGHRS and CDR2 as YFSETQ. V lost 4 bases and J lost 7; bases outside the gene matches: 13.

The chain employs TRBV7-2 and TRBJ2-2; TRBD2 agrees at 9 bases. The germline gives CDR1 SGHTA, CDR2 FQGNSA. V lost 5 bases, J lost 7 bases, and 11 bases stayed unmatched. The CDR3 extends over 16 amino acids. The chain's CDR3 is CASSGPGLASGGELFF. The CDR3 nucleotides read TGTGCCAGCAGCGGCCCGGGACTAGCTTCCGGCGGGGAGCTGTTTTTT. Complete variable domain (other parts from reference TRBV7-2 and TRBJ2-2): GAGVSQSPSNKVTEKGKDVELRCDPISGHTALYWYRQSLGQGLEFLIYFQGNSAPDKSGLPSDRFSAERTGGSVSTLTIQRTQQEDSAVYLCASSGPGLASGGELFFGEGSRLTVL.

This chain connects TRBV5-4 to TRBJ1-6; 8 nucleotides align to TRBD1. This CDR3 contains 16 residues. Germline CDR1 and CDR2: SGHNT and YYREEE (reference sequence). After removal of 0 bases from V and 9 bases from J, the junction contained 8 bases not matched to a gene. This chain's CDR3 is CASSLAHGQGGSPLHF. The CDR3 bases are TGTGCCAGCAGCTTGGCCCATGGACAGGGAGGTTCACCCCTCCACTTT.

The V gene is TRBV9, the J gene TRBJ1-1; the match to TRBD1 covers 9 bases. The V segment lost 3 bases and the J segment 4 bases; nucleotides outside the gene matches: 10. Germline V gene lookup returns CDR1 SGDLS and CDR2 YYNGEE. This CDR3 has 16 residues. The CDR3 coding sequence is TGTGCCAGCAGCGCCATCGCGGGACAGGGCTTCACTGAAGCTTTCTTT. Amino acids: CASSAIAGQGFTEAFF.

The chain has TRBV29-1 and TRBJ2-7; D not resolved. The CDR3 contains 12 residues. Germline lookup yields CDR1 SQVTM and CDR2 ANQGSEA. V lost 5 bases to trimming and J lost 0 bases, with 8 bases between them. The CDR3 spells CSVLRSSYEQYF. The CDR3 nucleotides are TGCAGCGTTTTAAGGAGCTCCTACGAGCAGTACTTC.

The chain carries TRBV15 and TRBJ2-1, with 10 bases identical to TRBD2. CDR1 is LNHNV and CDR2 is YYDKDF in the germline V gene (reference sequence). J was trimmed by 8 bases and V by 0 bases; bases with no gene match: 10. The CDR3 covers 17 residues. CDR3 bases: TGTGCCACCAGCAGAGATTCGTCGACTAGCGGGCTCGATGAGCAGTTCTTC. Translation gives CATSRDSSTSGLDEQFF.

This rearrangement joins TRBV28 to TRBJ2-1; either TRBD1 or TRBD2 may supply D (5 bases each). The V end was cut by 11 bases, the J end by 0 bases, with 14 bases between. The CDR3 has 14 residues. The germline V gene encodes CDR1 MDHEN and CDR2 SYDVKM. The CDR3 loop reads CAGGDSSSYNEQFF. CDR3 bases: TGTGCCGGGGGTGATAGCAGCTCCTACAATGAGCAGTTCTTC.

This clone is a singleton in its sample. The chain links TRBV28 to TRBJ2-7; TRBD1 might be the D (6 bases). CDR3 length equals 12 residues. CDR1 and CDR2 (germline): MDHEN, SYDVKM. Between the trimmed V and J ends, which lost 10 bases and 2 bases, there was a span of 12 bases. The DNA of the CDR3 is TGTGCCACGAACCGGGACACCTACGAGCAGTACTTC. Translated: CATNRDTYEQYF.

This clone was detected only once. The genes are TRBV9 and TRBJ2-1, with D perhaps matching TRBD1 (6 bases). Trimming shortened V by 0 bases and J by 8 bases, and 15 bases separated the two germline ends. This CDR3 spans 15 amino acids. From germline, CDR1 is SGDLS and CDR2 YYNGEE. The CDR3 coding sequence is TGTGCCAGCAGCGTAGGGGGGCTAGCAAGAGATGAGCAGTTCTTC. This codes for CASSVGGLARDEQFF.